The next 15 T cell receptor beta chains were all read from a single sample in a study of immune heterogeneity within non-small cell lung tumors. Amplification of TCR beta CDR3 was performed by multiplex PCR with 32 V and 13 J primers. TCRdb used MiXCR to reprocess the multiplex PCR reads, holding one entry per CDR3 protein. The sample lists about 3,400 distinct CDR3 sequences; about 40% were seen once. For each sample, template was roughly 640 ng of bulk tumor genomic DNA. Doctors removed several biopsies from each primary tumor during surgery, keeping them far apart. Newly diagnosed with untreated non-small cell lung cancer, the patients underwent curative surgery. Sequencing input: lung tumor tissue. Source of these receptors: a man in his sixties or seventies with non-small cell lung cancer.

V and J are TRBV30 and TRBJ2-1, with D unresolved. Trimming removed 0 bases at V and 0 bases at J, with 12 bases between. The CDR3 runs to 16 residues. Germline V lookup: CDR1 GTSNPN, CDR2 SVGIG (reference sequence). The CDR3 DNA reads as TGTGCCTGGAGTGTACTGGGCTACAGCTCCTACAATGAGCAGTTCTTC. It is translated as CAWSVLGYSSYNEQFF.

V is TRBV6-1 and J is TRBJ2-7, with 9 bases identical to TRBD2. This CDR3 contains 15 residues. V lost 6 bases and J lost 7; bases outside the gene matches: 13. Germline V gene data show CDR1 as MNHNS and CDR2 as SASEGT. CDR3 amino acids: CASSPVFTAGGEQYF. The CDR3 coding sequence is TGTGCCAGCAGCCCGGTTTTCACTGCGGGAGGGGAGCAGTACTTC.

This clonotype was detected a few times. The chain has TRBV24-1 and TRBJ1-5; no clear D. V was clipped by 0 bases and J by 8 bases, with 7 bases between them. The CDR3 runs to 13 residues. CDR1 and CDR2 from the germline V gene are KGHDR and SFDVKD. The CDR3 sequence is CATSDLRPKPQHF. CDR3 coding DNA: TGTGCCACCAGTGATTTGCGACCTAAGCCCCAGCATTTT.

The chain carries TRBV7-9 and TRBJ1-4; D remains unclear. From germline, CDR1 is SEHNR and CDR2 FQNEAQ (reference sequence). V lost 2 bases, J lost 8 bases, and 12 bases lay in between. The CDR3 consists of 14 residues. The CDR3 loop is CASSLSGPGEKLFF. Here the CDR3 DNA reads TGTGCCAGCAGCTTAAGCGGACCTGGGGAAAAACTGTTTTTT.

The chain recombines TRBV7-3 with TRBJ2-1; D not certain. Trimming cost V 4 bases and J 8 bases, with 15 bases left between them. Per germline, CDR1 SGHTA and CDR2 FQGTGA. The CDR3 consists of 14 residues. This chain's CDR3 is CASSSHARSDEQFF. The CDR3 nucleotides read TGTGCCAGCAGCTCGCATGCAAGGTCAGATGAGCAGTTCTTC. Full variable domain (rest looked up from reference TRBV7-3 and TRBJ2-1): GAGVSQTPSNKVTEKGKYVELRCDPISGHTALYWYRQSLGQGPEFLIYFQGTGAADDSGLPNDRFFAVRPEGSVSTLKIQRTERGDSAVYLCASSSHARSDEQFFGPGTRLTVL.

The chain combines TRBV10-1 with TRBJ2-7; possibly TRBD2 for D (6 bases). V was clipped by 0 bases and J by 6 bases, with 9 bases between them. This CDR3 region has 13 residues. Germline-derived CDR1 and CDR2 are WNHNN and SYGVQD (reference sequence). The CDR3 nucleotides are TGCGCCAGCAGTGAGTCGAACGGGGGCGAGCAGTACGTC. It yields the protein CASSESNGGEQYV.

This chain joins TRBV2 and TRBJ1-2; D is ambiguous. The CDR3 sequence is 13 residues long. The germline CDR1 and CDR2 sequences are SNHLY and FYNNEI. The V and J ends lost 7 bases and 3 bases respectively, with 12 bases between them. This CDR3 is CASIGTQYYGYTF. CDR3 DNA: TGTGCCAGCATAGGTACACAATACTATGGCTACACCTTC.

The chain is built from TRBV19 and TRBJ1-2; 7 positions match TRBD1. V shed 4 bases, J shed 2 bases, and the junction held 10 bases outside the gene matches. Looked up from germline, CDR1 is LNHDA and CDR2 is SQIVND (reference sequence). This CDR3 is built from 16 residues. DNA for the CDR3: TGTGCCAGTAGTAACCCACGGACAGGACCCAACTATGGCTACACCTTC. Its protein is CASSNPRTGPNYGYTF.

Only a few counts were recorded for this clonotype. The CDR3 loop reads CAWSRGSNEKLFF. For the CDR3, the DNA is TGTGCCTGGAGCAGGGGCTCTAATGAAAAACTGTTTTTT. This chain links TRBV30 with TRBJ1-4, with D possibly being TRBD1 (6 bases). The germline V gene encodes CDR1 GTSNPN and CDR2 SVGIG (reference sequence). The length of the CDR3 is 13 residues. V lost 3 bases, J lost 3 bases, and 8 bases lay in between.

The chain carries TRBV6-1 and TRBJ2-5, with TRBD2 matching over 7 bases. Germline V gene data show CDR1 as MNHNS and CDR2 as SASEGT. V dropped 5 bases and J dropped 2; count of bases not matched to a gene: 8. This CDR3 has 15 amino acids. The CDR3, as DNA: TGTGCCAGCAGTTATTGGTCTAGCGGACAAGAGACCCAGTACTTC. This codes for CASSYWSSGQETQYF.

Only one count was recorded for this clonotype. The V and J genes are TRBV7-9 and TRBJ2-1, with 10 bases matching TRBD2. The CDR3 is 15 residues long. Germline-derived CDR1 and CDR2 are SEHNR and FQNEAQ (reference sequence). The ends lost 4 bases at V and 6 bases at J; junction bases unmatched: 6. This chain's CDR3 is CASSYLAGAINEQFF. The CDR3 DNA follows: TGTGCCAGCAGCTATCTAGCGGGAGCGATCAATGAGCAGTTCTTC.

The V and J genes are TRBV12-3 or TRBV12-4 and TRBJ2-1; 8 bases map to TRBD2. There are 13 residues in the CDR3. The trim removed 4 bases at V and 7 bases at J, leaving 3 bases unmatched. The CDR3 loop is CASSSRGGNEQFF. The DNA of the CDR3 is TGTGCCAGCAGTTCCCGGGGGGGAAATGAGCAGTTCTTC.

This clonotype was counted a few times. The chain recombines TRBV7-9 with TRBJ2-7; 7 bases line up with TRBD1. After removal of 4 bases from V and 4 bases from J, the junction contained 13 bases not matched to a gene. Germline V gene data show CDR1 as SEHNR and CDR2 as FQNEAQ (reference sequence). The CDR3 totals 16 residues. CDR3 amino acids: CASSSTHSSDRYEQYF. The CDR3 nucleotides read TGTGCCAGCAGCTCCACCCACTCCTCGGACAGGTACGAGCAGTACTTC.

V gene TRBV4-2 combines with J gene TRBJ2-3; 7 positions match TRBD2. Germline V gene sequence: CDR1 LGHNA, CDR2 YNFKEQ. The V segment lost 0 bases and the J segment 3 bases; nucleotides outside the gene matches: 3. CDR3 length: 15 amino acids. The CDR3 nucleotides read TGTGCCAGCAGCCAAGATCGGACTAGTACAGATACGCAGTATTTT. Its translation is CASSQDRTSTDTQYF.

The chain is built from TRBV7-3 and TRBJ1-2; 7 bases align to TRBD1. CDR3 size: 14 residues. The germline V gene encodes CDR1 SGHTA and CDR2 FQGTGA. With V trimmed by 5 bases and J by 8 bases, 11 bases remained unmatched. CDR3 sequence reads: CASSETGADSGYTF. The CDR3 DNA reads TGTGCCAGCAGCGAAACAGGGGCGGATAGCGGCTACACCTTC.